The clone carrying this T cell receptor beta chain has more than one count but fewer than ten. The target antigen is unknown. The data were obtained in a study of T cell responses to AZD1222 COVID-19 vaccine. General study points: Spike was spanned by vaccine-associated CD4 TCRs, which were dominant at 160-218 and 743-854.

Sequencing was performed with immunoSEQ multiplex PCR; in TCRdb, only in-frame clones are kept and a portion is missing. The table includes tens of thousands of clones, 75% to 95% detected once. The CDR3 consists of 15 residues. CDR1 is SEHNR, CDR2 FQNEAQ, per germline (reference sequence). The V and J ends lost 5 bases and 4 bases, in that order; junction bases with no gene match: 7. The sample consisted of peripheral blood, taken 28 days after the second AZD1222 dose. The V gene is TRBV7-9, the J gene TRBJ1-2; 10 bases map to TRBD1. The receptor's source is an adult who received the AZD1222 COVID-19 vaccine. CDR3 loop: CASSPDRGRGYGYTF. Here the CDR3 DNA reads TGTGCCAGCAGCCCTGACAGGGGGCGCGGCTATGGCTACACCTTC.